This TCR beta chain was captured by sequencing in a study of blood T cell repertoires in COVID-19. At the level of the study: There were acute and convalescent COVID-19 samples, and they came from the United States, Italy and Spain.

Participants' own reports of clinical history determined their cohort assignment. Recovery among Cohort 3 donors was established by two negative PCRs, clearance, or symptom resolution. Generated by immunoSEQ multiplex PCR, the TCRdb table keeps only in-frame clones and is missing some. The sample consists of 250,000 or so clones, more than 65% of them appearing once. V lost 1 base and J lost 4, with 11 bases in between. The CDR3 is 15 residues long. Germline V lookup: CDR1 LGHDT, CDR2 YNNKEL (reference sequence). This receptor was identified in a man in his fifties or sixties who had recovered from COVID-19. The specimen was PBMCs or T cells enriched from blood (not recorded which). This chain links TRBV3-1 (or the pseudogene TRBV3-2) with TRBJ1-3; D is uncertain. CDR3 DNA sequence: TGTGCCAGCAGCCAAGGGCCATCAAGAGGAAACACCATATATTTT. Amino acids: CASSQGPSRGNTIYF.